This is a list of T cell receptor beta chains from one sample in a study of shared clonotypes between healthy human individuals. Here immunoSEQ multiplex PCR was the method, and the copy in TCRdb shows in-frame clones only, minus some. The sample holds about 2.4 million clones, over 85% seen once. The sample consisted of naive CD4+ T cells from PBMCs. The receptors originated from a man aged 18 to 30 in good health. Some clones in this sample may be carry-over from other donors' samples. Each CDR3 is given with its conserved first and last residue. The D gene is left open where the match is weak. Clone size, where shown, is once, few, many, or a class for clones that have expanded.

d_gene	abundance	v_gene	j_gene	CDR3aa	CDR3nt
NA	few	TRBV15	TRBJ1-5	CATSRGGWNQPQHF	TGTGCCACCAGCAGAGGAGGGTGGAATCAGCCCCAGCATTTT
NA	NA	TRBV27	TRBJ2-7	CASSLRDGADGQYF	TGTGCCAGCAGTTTAAGGGACGGGGCGGATGGGCAGTACTTC
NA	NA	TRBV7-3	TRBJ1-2	CASSAKHSNYGYTF	TGTGCCAGCAGCGCAAAACATTCTAACTATGGCTACACCTTC
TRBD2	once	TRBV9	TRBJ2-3	CASTLGLAGTDTQYF	TGTGCCAGCACCCTAGGGCTAGCGGGTACAGATACGCAGTATTTT
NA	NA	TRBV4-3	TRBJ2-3	CASSQEEASVHYF	TGCGCCAGCAGCCAAGAAGAGGCTAGTGTTCATTATTTT
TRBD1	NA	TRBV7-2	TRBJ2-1	CASSFRRQGPYNEQFF	TGTGCCAGCAGCTTCAGACGACAGGGGCCCTACAATGAGCAGTTCTTC
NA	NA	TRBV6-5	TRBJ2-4	CASSYANGYIQYF	TGTGCCAGCAGTTACGCTAATGGGTACATTCAGTACTTC
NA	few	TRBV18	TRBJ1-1	CASSPGTGITEAFF	TGTGCCAGCTCTCCCGGGACGGGCATTACTGAAGCTTTCTTT
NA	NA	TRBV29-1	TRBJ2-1	CSVDRRDKYNEQFF	TGCAGCGTTGACCGCCGGGACAAGTACAATGAGCAGTTCTTC
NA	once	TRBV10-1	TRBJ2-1	CASSEKAGSSYNEQFF	TGCGCCAGCAGTGAAAAGGCGGGTAGCTCCTACAATGAGCAGTTCTTC
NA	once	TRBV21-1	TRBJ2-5	CASSSRGPETQYF	TGTGCCAGCAGCTCACGGGGGCCGGAGACCCAGTACTTC
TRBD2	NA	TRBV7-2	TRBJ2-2	CASRLAGAVGELFF	TGTGCCAGCAGACTAGCGGGAGCTGTCGGGGAGCTGTTTTTT
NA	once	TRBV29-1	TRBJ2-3	CSVVVGGGGDTQYF	TGCAGCGTTGTCGTGGGAGGGGGGGGAGATACGCAGTATTTT
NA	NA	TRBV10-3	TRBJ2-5	CAISDLGGQETQYF	TGTGCCATCAGTGATTTGGGGGGCCAAGAGACCCAGTACTTC
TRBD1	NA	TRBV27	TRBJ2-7	CASSLTPDRVGHEQYF	TGTGCCAGCAGTTTAACCCCGGACAGGGTTGGCCACGAGCAGTACTTC
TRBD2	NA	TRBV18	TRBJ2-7	CASSDAGVYEQYF	TGTGCCAGCTCAGATGCGGGAGTTTACGAGCAGTACTTC